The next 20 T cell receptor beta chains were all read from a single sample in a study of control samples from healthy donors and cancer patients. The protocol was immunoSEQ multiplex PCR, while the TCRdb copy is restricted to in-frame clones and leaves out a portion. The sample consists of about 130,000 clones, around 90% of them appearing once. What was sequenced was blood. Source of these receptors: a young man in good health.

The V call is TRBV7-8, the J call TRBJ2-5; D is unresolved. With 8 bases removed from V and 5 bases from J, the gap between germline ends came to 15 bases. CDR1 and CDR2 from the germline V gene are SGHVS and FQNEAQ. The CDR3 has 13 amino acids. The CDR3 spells CASWGSQNETQYF. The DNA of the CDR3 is TGTGCCAGCTGGGGATCTCAGAATGAGACCCAGTACTTC.

CDR3 residues: CASSQSSPKSYEQYF. CDR3 nucleotides: TGCGCCAGCAGTCAATCTTCACCGAAGAGCTACGAGCAGTACTTC. This chain links TRBV23-1 with TRBJ2-7; D is ambiguous. TRBV23-1 is known as an ORF, though its function is uncertain. The CDR3 covers 15 residues. V lost 0 bases and J 3 bases, leaving 12 bases between the germline ends.

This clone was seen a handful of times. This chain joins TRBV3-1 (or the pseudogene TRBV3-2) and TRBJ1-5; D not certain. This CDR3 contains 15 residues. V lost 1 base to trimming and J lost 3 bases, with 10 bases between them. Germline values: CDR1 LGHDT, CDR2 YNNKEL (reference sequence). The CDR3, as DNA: TGTGCCAGCAGCCAAGGGGCAGGTCACAATCAGCCCCAGCATTTT. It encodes CASSQGAGHNQPQHF.

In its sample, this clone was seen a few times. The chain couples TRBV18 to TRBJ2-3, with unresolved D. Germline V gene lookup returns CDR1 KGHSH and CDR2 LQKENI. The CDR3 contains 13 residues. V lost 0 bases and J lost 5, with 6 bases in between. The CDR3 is CASSPPGLDTQYF. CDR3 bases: TGTGCCAGCTCACCACCAGGCTTAGATACGCAGTATTTT.

CDR3 sequence (DNA): TGTGCCAGCAGCAAAGCAAAGCTCACAGATACGCAGTATTTT. It translates to CASSKAKLTDTQYF. The chain recombines TRBV21-1 with TRBJ2-3; no DNA check was done on the table's D call, TRBD2. TRBV21-1 counts as a pseudogene. There are 14 residues in the CDR3.

The CDR3 loop is CASSPPGGANEQFF. For the CDR3, the DNA is TGTGCCAGCTCACCACCGGGGGGGGCGAATGAGCAGTTCTTC. The chain joins TRBV18 to TRBJ2-1, with a weak D call TRBD2 (7 bases). Per germline, CDR1 KGHSH and CDR2 LQKENI. The length of the CDR3 is 14 residues. V lost 0 bases and J 7 bases, leaving 10 bases between the germline ends.

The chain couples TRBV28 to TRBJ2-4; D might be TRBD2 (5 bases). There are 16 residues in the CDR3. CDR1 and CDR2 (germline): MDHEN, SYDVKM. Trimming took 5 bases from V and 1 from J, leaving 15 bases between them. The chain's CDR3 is CASSLDPGWAKNIQYF. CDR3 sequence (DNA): TGTGCCAGCAGTCTCGATCCGGGGTGGGCCAAAAACATTCAGTACTTC.

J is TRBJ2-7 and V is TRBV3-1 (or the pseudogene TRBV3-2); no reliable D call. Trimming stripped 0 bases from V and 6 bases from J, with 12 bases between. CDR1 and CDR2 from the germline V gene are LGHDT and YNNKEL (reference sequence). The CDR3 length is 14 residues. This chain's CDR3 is CASSQEGTVGEQYV. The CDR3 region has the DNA TGTGCCAGCAGCCAAGAGGGAACGGTCGGCGAGCAGTACGTC.

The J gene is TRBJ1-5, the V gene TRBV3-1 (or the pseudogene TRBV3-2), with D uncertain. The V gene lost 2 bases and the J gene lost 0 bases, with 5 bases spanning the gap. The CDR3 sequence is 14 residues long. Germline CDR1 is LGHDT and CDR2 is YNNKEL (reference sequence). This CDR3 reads CASSQRNSNQPQHF. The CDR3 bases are TGTGCCAGCAGCCAAAGAAATAGCAATCAGCCCCAGCATTTT.

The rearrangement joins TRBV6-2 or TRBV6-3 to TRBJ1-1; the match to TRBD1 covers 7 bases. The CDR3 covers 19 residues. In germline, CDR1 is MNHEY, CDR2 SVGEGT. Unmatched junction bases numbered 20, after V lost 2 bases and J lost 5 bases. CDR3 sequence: CASSYVPRGRAGGRTEAFF. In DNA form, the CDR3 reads TGTGCCAGCAGTTACGTACCGCGGGGGAGGGCAGGGGGAAGGACTGAAGCTTTCTTT.

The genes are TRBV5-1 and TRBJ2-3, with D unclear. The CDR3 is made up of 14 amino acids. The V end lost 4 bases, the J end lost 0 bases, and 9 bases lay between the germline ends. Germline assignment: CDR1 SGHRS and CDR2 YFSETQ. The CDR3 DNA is TGCGCCAGCAGCGCACAGACTAGCACAGATACGCAGTATTTT. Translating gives CASSAQTSTDTQYF.

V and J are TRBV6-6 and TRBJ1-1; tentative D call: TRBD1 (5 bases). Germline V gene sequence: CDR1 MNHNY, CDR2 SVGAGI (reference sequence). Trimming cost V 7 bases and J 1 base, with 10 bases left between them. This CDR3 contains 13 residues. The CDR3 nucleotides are TGTGCCAGCAACCCAGACAGGAACACTGAAGCTTTCTTT. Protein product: CASNPDRNTEAFF.

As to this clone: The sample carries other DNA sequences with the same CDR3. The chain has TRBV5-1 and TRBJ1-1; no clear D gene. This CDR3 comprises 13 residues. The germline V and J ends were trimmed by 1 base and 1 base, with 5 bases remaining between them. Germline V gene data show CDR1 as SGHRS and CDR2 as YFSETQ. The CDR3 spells CASSLQENTEAFF. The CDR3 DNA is TGCGCCAGCAGCTTGCAGGAGAACACTGAAGCTTTCTTT.

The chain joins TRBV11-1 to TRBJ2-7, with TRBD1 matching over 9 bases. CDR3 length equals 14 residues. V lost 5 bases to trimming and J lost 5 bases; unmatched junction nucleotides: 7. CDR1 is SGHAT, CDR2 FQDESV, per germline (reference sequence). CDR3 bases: TGTGCCAGCAGCCAACGGGACAGGGCGGACGAGCAGTACTTC. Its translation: CASSQRDRADEQYF. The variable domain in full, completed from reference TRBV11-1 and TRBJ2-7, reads EAEVAQSPRYKITEKSQAVAFWCDPISGHATLYWYRQILGQGPELLVQFQDESVVDDSQLPKDRFSAERLKGVDSTLKIQPAELGDSAMYLCASSQRDRADEQYFGPGTRLTVT.

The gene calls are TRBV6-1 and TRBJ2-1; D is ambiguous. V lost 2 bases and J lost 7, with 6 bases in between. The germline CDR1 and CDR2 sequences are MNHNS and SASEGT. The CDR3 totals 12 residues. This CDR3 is CASSEFENEQFF. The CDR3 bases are TGTGCCAGCAGTGAATTTGAGAATGAGCAGTTCTTC.

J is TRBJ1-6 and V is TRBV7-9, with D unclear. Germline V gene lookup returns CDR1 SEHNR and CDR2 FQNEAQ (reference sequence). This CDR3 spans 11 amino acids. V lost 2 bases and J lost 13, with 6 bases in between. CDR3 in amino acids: CASSLPGPLHF. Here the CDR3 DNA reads TGTGCCAGCAGCTTACCTGGCCCCCTCCACTTT.

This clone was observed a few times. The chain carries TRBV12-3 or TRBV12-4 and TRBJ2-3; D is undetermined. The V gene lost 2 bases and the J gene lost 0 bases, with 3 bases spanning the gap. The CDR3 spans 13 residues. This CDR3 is CASSLLSTDTQYF. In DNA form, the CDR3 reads TGTGCCAGCAGTTTACTAAGCACAGATACGCAGTATTTT.

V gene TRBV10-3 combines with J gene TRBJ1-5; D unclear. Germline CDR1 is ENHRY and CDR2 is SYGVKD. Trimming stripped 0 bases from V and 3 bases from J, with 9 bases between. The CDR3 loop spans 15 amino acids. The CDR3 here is CAISESPSNNQPQHF. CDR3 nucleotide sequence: TGTGCCATCAGTGAGTCGCCAAGTAACAATCAGCCCCAGCATTTT.

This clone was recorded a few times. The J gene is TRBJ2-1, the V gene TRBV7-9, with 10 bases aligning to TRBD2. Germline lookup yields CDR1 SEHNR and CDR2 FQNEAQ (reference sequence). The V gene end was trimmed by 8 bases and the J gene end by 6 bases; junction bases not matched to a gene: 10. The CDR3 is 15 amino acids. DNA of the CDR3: TGTGCCAGCGGGGATGGCGCTAGCGGGAGCAATGAGCAGTTCTTC. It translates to CASGDGASGSNEQFF.

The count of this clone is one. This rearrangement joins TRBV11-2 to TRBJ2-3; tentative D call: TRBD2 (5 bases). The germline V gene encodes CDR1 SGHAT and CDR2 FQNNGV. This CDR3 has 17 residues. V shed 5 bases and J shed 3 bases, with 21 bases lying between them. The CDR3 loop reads CASSRFSSKSETDTQYF. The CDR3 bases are TGTGCCAGCAGCCGTTTTTCTAGCAAGAGTGAGACAGATACGCAGTATTTT.